What follows is one T cell receptor beta chain and its context. Only a few counts were recorded for this clonotype. Its antigen target is currently unknown. No qualities accompany the bases; no much larger clone lies one base away. CDR1 and CDR2 are drawn from the germline V gene (reference sequence): DFQATT, SNEGSKA. The germline V end is reduced by 0 bases and the J end by 4 bases; junction bases left unmatched: 6. From the cysteine through the phenylalanine, the CDR3 covers 16 amino acids. Kept here is only the CDR3 DNA, which spans 48 bases and is read in frame from base 1. These data are taken from a study of Graves' ophthalmopathy and Graves' hyperthyroidism (dated by TCRdb to 2016 to 2019). Regarding the study in general: Peripheral blood was collected at initial diagnosis, before any treatment. The study used TCR beta repertoire signatures to distinguish Graves' ophthalmopathy from Graves' hyperthyroidism and to predict progression to ophthalmopathy. In total, 135 blood samples were TCR-sequenced: 40 to 45 ophthalmopathy, roughly 80 hyperthyroidism and around 17 hyperthyroidism-to-ophthalmopathy patients. A discovery set of 100 patients (more than 40 ophthalmopathy, about 58 stable hyperthyroidism) was enrolled to explore V-J signatures distinguishing ophthalmopathy from hyperthyroidism. The independent validation cohort included 18 to 20 hyperthyroidism patients plus 17 patients who later progressed from hyperthyroidism to ophthalmopathy. T-cell repertoires of thyroid tissue and blood were compared in 5 or 6 hyperthyroidism patients. Following sample collection, hyperthyroidism patients were given methimazole at a starting dose of 30 mg daily, and ophthalmopathy patients were given high-dose intravenous methylprednisolone. The approximately 90 discovery patients were randomly split 7:3 into training and test sets.

TCR beta CDR3 regions were amplified from RNA transcripts for repertoire sequencing. The first round of RT-PCR was done with HTBI primers and the Qiagen OneStep RT-PCR kit, and was followed by a second round of multiplex PCR, then size selection and purification. Sequencing of the libraries was carried out on an Illumina HiSeq2000 in paired-end mode with 100 bp reads. The paper's data handling went like this. SOAPnuke was used to process the reads, removing any read that contained adapters or uncalled bases, had a mean Phred below 15, or lacked an exact match to the constant primer or identifier. High-quality paired reads were merged with COPE v1.2.5. Each unique nucleotide sequence was treated as a clonotype, and MiTCR v1.1 was used to align the clonotypes to the IMGT TRB V, D and J references. The analysis was limited to V-J combinations with a frequency above 0.0001, which together covered more than 98% of repertoires. For each V-J combination, a TCR clonal expansion and chaos score was defined as F50 clonal expansion divided by the chaos observed in the TCRdist matrix. Welch's t-statistics and random forest were used to narrow the features down to 13 V-J combinations, which were then fed into a naive Bayes classifier. The Morisita-Horn index was used to measure how similar the thyroid and blood repertoires were. TCRdb passed the public sequencing reads through fastp at Q25 and MiXCR, retaining productive beta sequences. Each CDR3 protein appears once, grouped with its most common genes and DNA. The V and J calls were not made by the authors but by TCRdb's processing. This sample is represented by roughly 380,000 distinct CDR3 sequences; less than 20% of them were singletons. Approximately 7% of the sample goes to the ten largest clones.

Results and caveats for the whole study, not just this receptor: In validation, the model predicted ophthalmopathy progression with 70.59% sensitivity and about 73% specificity; approximately 12 predicted patients were CT-confirmed with GO in a median of approximately 6.5 months. In cross-validation, the 13-signature model distinguished ophthalmopathy from stable hyperthyroidism with just over 85% sensitivity and 81% to 82% specificity, while in the test set the corresponding values were approximately 80% and 75%. Most expanded thyroid clonotypes with a frequency above 0.001 also appeared in blood, which suggests that blood repertoires may reflect the immune response in the thyroid. Sample size was not predetermined statistically, and investigators were not blinded to group allocation.

Hyperthyroidism was defined as stable when no progression to ophthalmopathy occurred within 18 months of follow-up. Patients with hyperthyroidism were aged 18 to 65 years, had been newly diagnosed, and had a disease duration of less than 2 months. Anyone with other autoimmune diseases, uncontrolled infections, pregnancy or lactation was excluded from the study. Clinical symptoms, serum thyroxine, TRAb, thyroid ultrasound and orbital computed tomography were used for diagnosis. PBMCs were isolated from about 9.1 ml of fresh peripheral blood by Ficoll-Paque density gradient centrifugation. Total RNA was extracted using Trizol reagent, and RNA quality was checked on an Agilent 2100 Bioanalyzer.

The receptor comes from a woman between 18 and 30 years old with stable Graves' hyperthyroidism. Donor details come from another sample of the same person, matched by shared clones. Sequenced: peripheral blood. The chain is assembled from TRBV20-1 and TRBJ2-2, with 9 bases in between that match TRBD2. At the DNA level, the sequence is TGCAGTGCTAGAGATGCAGCGGGGGGTTTCACCGGGGAGCTGTTTTTT. Its coded protein is CSARDAAGGFTGELFF.